This is a list of T cell receptor beta chains from one sample in a study of blood T cell repertoires in COVID-19. The assay was immunoSEQ multiplex PCR, and TCRdb's table has in-frame clones only and misses some. The profile covers about 280,000 clones, with nearly 90% appearing a single time and around 10% taken by the ten largest. Sequenced sample: peripheral blood. These receptors came from a woman aged 25 to 39 with COVID-19, enrolled during active disease. The CDR3 runs from the conserved cysteine through the conserved F or W. Each record gives: V gene, J gene, CDR3 length, CDR3 protein.

TRBV18,TRBJ2-6,16,CASSPLTGSGANVLTF
TRBV3-1/TRBV3-2,TRBJ1-3,16,CASSTNRVISGNTIYF
TRBV3-1/TRBV3-2,TRBJ1-1,14,CASSQVDEGTEAFF
TRBV10-1,TRBJ2-1,15,CASSDPNSGYNEQFF
TRBV3-1/TRBV3-2,TRBJ2-1,13,CASSHGGANEQFF
TRBV24-1,TRBJ2-7,13,CATRGANSYEQYF
TRBV14,TRBJ1-6,13,CASSQDQGSPLHF
TRBV5-1,TRBJ1-1,13,CASRQQGNTEAFF
TRBV5-1,TRBJ2-7,13,CASSFIGADEQYF
TRBV4-2,TRBJ2-1,15,CASSQDSISLIEQFF
TRBV7-9,TRBJ1-1,13,CASSLPGDTEAFF
TRBV5-6,TRBJ2-3,16,CASSDLTGGVTDTQYF
TRBV11-2,TRBJ2-1,14,CASSGTVPYNEQFF
TRBV9,TRBJ1-3,15,CASSVGGRGGNTIYF
TRBV27,TRBJ1-6,15,CASSFGGGHNSPLHF
TRBV28,TRBJ2-7,15,CASTETGTGFYEQYF
TRBV3-1/TRBV3-2,TRBJ1-2,13,CASSRREGHGYTF
TRBV18,TRBJ1-4,15,CASSGPVGANEKLFF
TRBV7-9,TRBJ2-6,17,CASSDLRTGTGANVLTF
TRBV6-2/TRBV6-3,TRBJ1-2,13,CASSYSRLSGYTF
TRBV3-1/TRBV3-2,TRBJ2-7,12,CASRGNSYEQYF
TRBV5-1,TRBJ1-6,16,CASSPDRRQVNSPLHF
TRBV3-1/TRBV3-2,TRBJ1-2,16,CASSQDGASVGYGYTF
TRBV28,TRBJ1-6,16,CASTGGRHTYNSPLHF
TRBV4-1,TRBJ1-1,16,CASSSRQGARETEAFF
TRBV7-9,TRBJ2-1,18,CASSLAVGWGGRRHEQFF
TRBV5-1,TRBJ2-2,15,CASSRAPIGTGELFF
TRBV30,TRBJ2-1,15,CAWSGAGGFYNEQFF
TRBV6-1,TRBJ1-1,17,CASSDHDDWQGGTEAFF
TRBV12-5,TRBJ2-1,15,CASGADRDSYNEQFF
TRBV7-2,TRBJ1-1,16,CASSFDRGWMNTEAFF
TRBV28,TRBJ2-2,16,CASGSPWGSNTGELFF
TRBV5-4,TRBJ2-7,14,CASSSPGQVYEQYF
TRBV3-1/TRBV3-2,TRBJ1-1,13,CASSQVGRSEAFF
TRBV27,TRBJ1-6,18,CASSPLWGGHGANSPLHF
TRBV7-9,TRBJ1-2,16,CASSPPPAGGYDGYTF